This T cell receptor beta chain stems from a study of CD8 T cells in Susac syndrome. Trimming took off 3 bases at V and 5 bases at J, with 8 bases between the two ends. The CDR3 runs 11 residues. The germline V gene has CDR1 GTSNPN and CDR2 SVGIG (reference sequence). Random-hexamer reverse transcription was applied to roughly 0.5 to 1 ug RNA. Coverage of TCR beta CDR3 amplification by immunoSEQ multiplex PCR extended to 54 Vbeta and 13 Jbeta. One entry per CDR3 protein results from TCRdb running MiXCR on the immunoSEQ multiplex PCR reads. The data show 250,000 to 300,000 distinct CDR3 sequences, approximately 85% seen once. This clonotype was counted only a few times. From blood CD8+ and CD4+ T cells, TCR beta sequences were generated.

Input material: CD8+ T cells from PBMCs. The source of this sequence is a human donor with multiple sclerosis. The chain carries TRBV30 and TRBJ2-7; D is possibly TRBD1 (5 bases). The CDR3 nucleotides read TGTGCCTGGAGAAGGGGCCACGAGCAGTACTTC. Translating it yields CAWRRGHEQYF.